The rows below give T cell receptor beta chains drawn from one sample of a study of cytomegalovirus exposure and HLA in healthy donors. Data came from immunoSEQ multiplex PCR; TCRdb stores just in-frame clones and leaves some out. The data contain more than 85,000 clones, about 74% of them singletons. Sample: PBMCs. Receptor source: a woman between 18 and 29 years old in good health and CMV-seropositive. Both conserved end residues are part of each CDR3. A D gene is named only where the DNA matches it firmly. Where a row states a size, it is once, few, many or the class of an expanded clone; other rows omit it.

J | size | D | V | DNA | CDR3
TRBJ2-2 | once | - | TRBV27 | TGTGCCAGCAGTGGGGCAGGGTGGGCCGGGGAGCTGTTTTTT | CASSGAGWAGELFF
TRBJ1-1 | - | - | TRBV28 | TGTGCCAGCAGTTTAGGGACACCTCCAGGGTTAGGGGCTTTCTTT | CASSLGTPPGLGAFF
TRBJ1-2 | - | TRBD1 | TRBV28 | TGTGCCAGCAGTTTGGACAGGGGGTCGGATGGCTACACCTTC | CASSLDRGSDGYTF
TRBJ1-5 | - | TRBD1 | TRBV27 | TGTGCCAGCAGTACCAGCCCCGACAGGGTCCCTAATCAGCCCCAGCATTTT | CASSTSPDRVPNQPQHF
TRBJ1-1 | few | - | TRBV11-2 | TGTGCCAGCAGCTTTCAGGGAAACACTGAAGCTTTCTTT | CASSFQGNTEAFF
TRBJ2-1 | - | TRBD2 | TRBV11-3 | TGTGCCAGCAGTTTGGGACTAGCGGGACCGGATGAGCAGTTCTTC | CASSLGLAGPDEQFF
TRBJ2-1 | - | TRBD2 | TRBV12-5 | TGTGCTAGTGGTCTAGCGGGGGAGGGATGGAATGAGCAGTTCTTC | CASGLAGEGWNEQFF
TRBJ2-1 | few | TRBD2 | TRBV27 | TGTGCCAGCAGTACGGGACTAGCGGTTGAGCAGTTCTTC | CASSTGLAVEQFF
TRBJ1-1 | - | TRBD1 | TRBV5-1 | TGCGCCAGCACCACCCAGGGGGACACTGAAGCTTTCTTT | CASTTQGDTEAFF
TRBJ1-2 | - | TRBD1 | TRBV13 | TGTGCCAGCAGCCCATCCGGGACAGGGGGCAACTATGGCTACACCTTC | CASSPSGTGGNYGYTF
TRBJ2-1 | - | TRBD2 | TRBV6-5 | TGTGCCAGCAGAACGACTAGCGGGGCATACAATGAGCAGTTCTTC | CASRTTSGAYNEQFF
TRBJ2-2 | few | TRBD2 | TRBV14 | TGTGCCAGCAGCCAAGGGGATAGCGGGAGATACACCGGGGAGCTGTTTTTT | CASSQGDSGRYTGELFF
TRBJ2-2 | - | - | TRBV28 | TGTGCCAGCACCAGGGGACCCGGGGAGCTGTTTTTT | CASTRGPGELFF
TRBJ2-1 | - | - | TRBV7-6 | TGTGCCAGCAGCTTAGATCCGGCGGGGAACTACAATGAGCAGTTCTTC | CASSLDPAGNYNEQFF
TRBJ1-4 | - | - | TRBV30 | TGTGCCTGGAGTAGGACAGATAATGAAAAACTGTTTTTT | CAWSRTDNEKLFF
TRBJ2-3 | - | - | TRBV6-5 | TGTGCCAGCAGTTCAGGGAGGAGTTGGGGCACAGATACGCAGTATTTT | CASSSGRSWGTDTQYF